What follows are 20 T cell receptor beta chains derived from one specimen sequenced in a study of cytomegalovirus exposure and HLA in healthy donors. Use of 60 Vbeta and 13 Jbeta primers characterized the PCR. Using immunoSEQ multiplex PCR, the repertoire was profiled, and TCRdb retains in-frame clones only, with some absent. This sample's table has about 110,000 clones. Sequenced sample: PBMCs. The receptors come from a man aged 25-45 years in good health and CMV-seronegative.

The chain couples TRBV19 to TRBJ1-4, with D unclear. CDR3 size: 13 residues. Germline V CDR1 and CDR2: LNHDA, SQIVND (reference sequence). Trimming took 10 bases from V and 7 from J, leaving 16 bases between them. CDR3 nucleotide sequence: TGTGCCACCAACTGGCGGGCGGGTGAAAAACTGTTTTTT. It encodes CATNWRAGEKLFF.

The chain employs TRBV4-1 and TRBJ2-1; maybe TRBD2 (6 bases). This CDR3 contains 16 residues. Germline V lookup: CDR1 MGHRA, CDR2 YSYEKL. Trimming took off 4 bases at V and 6 bases at J, with 19 bases between the two ends. CDR3 in DNA: TGCGCCAGCAGCCCCTCCACGGGACTCCTACTCAATGAGCAGTTCTTC. Amino acids: CASSPSTGLLLNEQFF.

The chain carries TRBV7-2 and TRBJ1-2, with D possibly TRBD1 on 6 matching bases. Trimming left V 4 bases short and J 6 bases short, with 18 bases between. The CDR3 is 15 residues long. Germline lookup yields CDR1 SGHTA and CDR2 FQGNSA. The CDR3 loop reads CASSSPGPGGHGYTF. CDR3 in DNA: TGTGCCAGCAGCTCCCCGGGGCCGGGGGGGCATGGCTACACCTTC.

This chain joins TRBV6-1 and TRBJ2-3; TRBD2 agrees at 10 bases. The germline gives CDR1 MNHNS, CDR2 SASEGT. V shed 3 bases and J 0 bases; nucleotides not matched to a gene: 3. CDR3 length: 16 residues. The CDR3 loop reads CASSERAGGSTDTQYF. CDR3 bases: TGTGCCAGCAGTGAGAGAGCGGGGGGGAGCACAGATACGCAGTATTTT.

The gene calls are TRBV2 and TRBJ2-2; D is perhaps TRBD2 (6 bases). The CDR3 runs 15 residues. Looked up from germline, CDR1 is SNHLY and CDR2 is FYNNEI. The V gene lost 3 bases and the J gene lost 1 base, with 9 bases spanning the gap. CDR3 sequence reads: CASSEEGWNTGELFF. The CDR3 DNA reads TGTGCCAGCAGTGAGGAGGGATGGAACACCGGGGAGCTGTTTTTT.

The chain links TRBV9 to TRBJ2-3; 11 bases agree with TRBD2. Germline CDR1 is SGDLS and CDR2 is YYNGEE. This CDR3 has 15 amino acids. Germline trimming cut 4 bases from V and 5 bases from J; bases unmatched to any gene: 6. The CDR3 region is CASSPLGTSGDTQYF. In nucleotides, the CDR3 is TGTGCCAGCAGCCCGCTGGGGACTAGCGGAGATACGCAGTATTTT.

The J gene is TRBJ2-5, the V gene TRBV5-1; maybe TRBD2 (7 bases). Germline V lookup: CDR1 SGHRS, CDR2 YFSETQ. The V end lost 4 bases, the J end lost 4 bases, and 20 bases lay between the germline ends. The CDR3 extends over 16 amino acids. CDR3 DNA sequence: TGCGCCAGCAGCAGGGGGGGACCCCCTGTGGGAGAGACCCAGTACTTC. As protein: CASSRGGPPVGETQYF. Looking up the rest from reference TRBV5-1 and TRBJ2-5 gives the full variable domain: KAGVTQTPRYLIKTRGQQVTLSCSPISGHRSVSWYQQTPGQGLQFLFEYFSETQRNKGNFPGRFSGRQFSNSRSEMNVSTLELGDSALYLCASSRGGPPVGETQYFGPGTRLLVL.

This chain uses TRBV5-1 with TRBJ2-5; D gene uncertain. The germline V and J ends were trimmed by 2 bases and 1 base, with 6 bases remaining between them. In germline, CDR1 is SGHRS, CDR2 YFSETQ. This CDR3 contains 13 residues. The chain's CDR3 is CASSFSPQETQYF. Here the CDR3 DNA reads TGCGCCAGCAGCTTCAGTCCCCAAGAGACCCAGTACTTC.

This chain uses TRBV7-2 with TRBJ2-3, with TRBD2 matching 9 bases. With V trimmed by 5 bases and J by 5 bases, 14 bases remained unmatched. The CDR3 is 17 residues long. CDR1 is SGHTA and CDR2 is FQGNSA in the germline V gene. In DNA form, the CDR3 reads TGTGCCAGCAGCCCCCGTAGAAGCGGGGGGAAAGGAGATACGCAGTATTTT. It yields the protein CASSPRRSGGKGDTQYF.

The chain uses TRBV27 and TRBJ1-5, with D possibly TRBD1 on 5 matching bases. This CDR3 has 13 amino acids. The V gene lost 4 bases and the J gene lost 7 bases, with 11 bases spanning the gap. Germline CDR1 is MNHEY and CDR2 is SMNVEV (reference sequence). The CDR3 loop is CASSSRDFQPQHF. The DNA of the CDR3 is TGTGCCAGCAGTTCCAGGGATTTCCAGCCCCAGCATTTT.

The chain is built from TRBV2 and TRBJ2-7, with 8 bases fitting TRBD1. V dropped 6 bases and J dropped 5; count of bases not matched to a gene: 6. CDR1 is SNHLY, CDR2 FYNNEI, per germline. The CDR3 loop spans 13 amino acids. This chain's CDR3 is CASRETGAHEQYF. The CDR3 DNA reads TGTGCCAGCAGAGAGACAGGGGCCCACGAGCAGTACTTC.

This rearrangement joins TRBV19 to TRBJ2-3, with 8 nucleotides matching TRBD2. J lost 3 bases, V lost 4 bases, and 9 bases had no gene match. CDR1 LNHDA and CDR2 SQIVND come from the germline V gene (reference sequence). This CDR3 contains 16 residues. The CDR3 region has the DNA TGTGCCAGTAGTAGACAGGACGGGGGGGATACAGATACGCAGTATTTT. It encodes CASSRQDGGDTDTQYF.

The chain uses TRBV30 and TRBJ1-2; 9 bases are a match to TRBD1. Germline V gene lookup returns CDR1 GTSNPN and CDR2 SVGIG (reference sequence). With V trimmed by 5 bases and J by 4 bases, 11 bases remained unmatched. This CDR3 contains 15 residues. CDR3: CAWVLPTGGGYGYTF. Here the CDR3 DNA reads TGTGCCTGGGTACTACCTACAGGGGGCGGCTATGGCTACACCTTC.

The chain carries TRBV11-2 and TRBJ2-1; 11 bases line up with TRBD2. This CDR3 region has 16 residues. J lost 10 bases, V lost 5 bases, and 13 bases had no gene match. Germline CDR1 and CDR2: SGHAT and FQNNGV. CDR3 nucleotide sequence: TGTGCCAGCAGCACCACCGTAGCGGGGGGGCCTGGGGAGCAGTTCTTC. Translated: CASSTTVAGGPGEQFF.

The chain employs TRBV7-2 and TRBJ2-1; 11 bases line up with TRBD2. The V and J ends lost 5 bases and 4 bases, in that order; junction bases with no gene match: 7. The CDR3 runs to 16 residues. The germline gives CDR1 SGHTA, CDR2 FQGNSA. The CDR3 loop reads CASSPISGGGYNEQFF. Written as DNA, the CDR3 is TGTGCCAGCAGCCCCATTAGCGGGGGGGGGTACAATGAGCAGTTCTTC.

This chain links TRBV9 with TRBJ2-6; TRBD2 aligns across 7 bases. Germline V gene lookup returns CDR1 SGDLS and CDR2 YYNGEE. The CDR3 is made up of 16 amino acids. The V segment lost 4 bases and the J segment 4 bases; nucleotides outside the gene matches: 8. CDR3: CASSPMGGSGANVLTF. CDR3 nucleotide sequence: TGTGCCAGCAGCCCAATGGGAGGGTCAGGGGCCAACGTCCTGACTTTC.

Concerning this clone: The junction differs from germline at one of its ends, possibly a read error. The chain recombines TRBV10-3 with TRBJ2-3, with 11 positions matching TRBD1. Germline V gene data show CDR1 as ENHRY and CDR2 as SYGVKD. The CDR3 is 14 amino acids. CDR3 bases: TGTGCCATCAGTCGGACAGGGGGCACTGATACGCAGTATTTT. Translated: CAISRTGGTDTQYF.

The rearrangement joins TRBV4-1 to TRBJ1-3, with TRBD1 matching over 7 bases. With 1 base clipped from V and 6 bases from J, the junction kept 9 bases outside the gene matches. The CDR3 is 16 amino acids. Germline CDR1 MGHRA, CDR2 YSYEKL. The CDR3 sequence: CASSQAQGLSQNTIYF. The CDR3 DNA sequence: TGCGCCAGCAGCCAAGCACAGGGGCTCTCCCAAAACACCATATATTTT.

The chain couples TRBV28 to TRBJ1-5, with D maybe TRBD1 (5 bases). The germline V gene encodes CDR1 MDHEN and CDR2 SYDVKM. V lost 1 base, J lost 6 bases, and 7 bases lay in between. The CDR3 is 13 residues long. The CDR3 DNA reads TGTGCCAGCAGTTTATCCGGGGGTCAGCCCCAGCATTTT. Protein: CASSLSGGQPQHF.

The rearrangement joins TRBV11-2 to TRBJ2-1; 12 bases match TRBD2. J gave up 8 bases and V 4 bases, and 9 bases lay outside the gene matches. CDR1 is SGHAT, CDR2 FQNNGV, per germline. The CDR3 is made up of 16 amino acids. The CDR3 here is CASSSSSGGAGDEQFF. The CDR3 nucleotides read TGTGCCAGCAGCTCCTCTAGCGGGGGGGCCGGCGATGAGCAGTTCTTC.